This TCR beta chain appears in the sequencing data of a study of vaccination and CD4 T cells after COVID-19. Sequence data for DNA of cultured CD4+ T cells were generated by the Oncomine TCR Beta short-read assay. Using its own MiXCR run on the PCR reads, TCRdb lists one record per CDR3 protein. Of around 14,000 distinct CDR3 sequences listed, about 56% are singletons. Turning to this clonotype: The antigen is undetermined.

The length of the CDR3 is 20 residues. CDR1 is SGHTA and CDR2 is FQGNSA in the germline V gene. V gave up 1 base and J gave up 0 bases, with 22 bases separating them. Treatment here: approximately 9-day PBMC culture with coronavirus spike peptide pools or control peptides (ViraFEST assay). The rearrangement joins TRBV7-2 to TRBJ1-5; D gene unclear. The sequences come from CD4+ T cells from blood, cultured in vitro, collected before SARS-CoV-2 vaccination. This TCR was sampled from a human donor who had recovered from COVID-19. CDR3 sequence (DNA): TGTGCCAGCAGCTTAGGGTTCGGTTTCTCGGGTGTGGATAGCAATCAGCCCCAGCATTTT. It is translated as CASSLGFGFSGVDSNQPQHF.